This is a list of T cell receptor beta chains from one sample in a study of shared clonotypes between healthy human individuals. Data came from immunoSEQ multiplex PCR; TCRdb stores just in-frame clones and leaves some out. The profile covers around 600,000 clones, with 85% to 95% appearing a single time and approximately 0.11% taken by the ten largest. The sequenced sample consisted of naive CD8+ T cells sorted from blood. Every receptor here comes from a woman in her 30s in good health. CDR3s include the opening cysteine and the closing phenylalanine or tryptophan. The order of the fields is V gene, J gene, D gene, clone size, CDR3 length, CDR3 protein, CDR3 DNA. D genes are given only for firm matches. Part of the rows lack a size; the others show once, few, many or a class for expanded clones.

TRBV6-5,TRBJ1-2,.,.,13,CASSYGGGEGYTF,TGTGCCAGCAGTTACGGAGGAGGGGAAGGCTACACCTTC
TRBV7-9,TRBJ2-1,.,.,15,CASSLDFISYNEQFF,TGTGCCAGCAGCTTAGATTTTATCTCCTACAATGAGCAGTTCTTC
TRBV7-8,TRBJ1-2,TRBD1,.,15,CASSAYRGIAYGYTF,TGTGCCAGCAGCGCATACAGGGGAATCGCCTATGGCTACACCTTC
TRBV5-1,TRBJ2-1,.,.,11,CASGQNNEQFF,TGCGCCAGCGGACAGAACAATGAGCAGTTCTTC
TRBV27,TRBJ2-3,.,.,17,CASSLLQAPLNTDTQYF,TGTGCCAGCAGTTTATTACAGGCACCACTCAACACAGATACGCAGTATTTT
TRBV13,TRBJ2-1,TRBD2,.,15,CASSPASGTPNEQFF,TGTGCCAGCAGCCCAGCTAGCGGGACCCCCAATGAGCAGTTCTTC
TRBV9,TRBJ2-3,TRBD2,.,18,CASSVSSGRSRSTDTQYF,TGTGCCAGCAGCGTTTCTAGCGGGAGGTCCCGTAGCACAGATACGCAGTATTTT
TRBV18,TRBJ2-7,.,.,16,CASSPVGTGKTYEQYF,TGTGCCAGCTCACCGGTCGGAACAGGGAAAACCTACGAGCAGTACTTC
TRBV5-1,TRBJ1-1,TRBD1,.,14,CASSLEVTGGAAFF,TGCGCCAGCAGCTTGGAGGTGACAGGGGGCGCGGCTTTCTTT
TRBV6-5,TRBJ2-5,.,.,14,CASSYYRSKETQYF,TGTGCCAGCAGTTACTATAGGAGCAAAGAGACCCAGTACTTC
TRBV13,TRBJ1-5,.,.,12,CASSLKGQPQHF,TGTGCCAGCAGCTTAAAGGGTCAGCCCCAGCATTTT
TRBV15,TRBJ2-1,.,.,13,CATSRSSYNEQFF,TGTGCCACCAGCAGATCTTCGTACAATGAGCAGTTCTTC
TRBV19,TRBJ1-2,.,.,15,CASSSDSGINYGYTF,TGTGCCAGTAGTAGTGACAGCGGGATTAACTATGGCTACACCTTC
TRBV11-2,TRBJ2-3,.,.,16,CASRQHGPRSTDTQYF,TGTGCCAGCAGACAGCATGGTCCGAGAAGCACAGATACGCAGTATTTT
TRBV28,TRBJ2-6,.,.,18,CASSFISVDISGANVLTF,TGTGCCAGCAGTTTTATCTCGGTGGATATCTCTGGGGCCAACGTCCTGACTTTC
TRBV7-9,TRBJ2-3,TRBD2,.,17,CASSVGVAGGPTDTQYF,TGTGCCAGCAGTGTAGGGGTCGCGGGAGGGCCAACAGATACGCAGTATTTT
TRBV19,TRBJ2-1,TRBD2,.,13,CASRTSGYNEQFF,TGTGCCAGCCGAACTAGCGGTTACAATGAGCAGTTCTTC
TRBV30,TRBJ2-5,.,.,14,CAWRGWSSQETQYF,TGTGCCTGGAGAGGTTGGAGTTCACAAGAGACCCAGTACTTC
TRBV18,TRBJ2-1,.,.,18,CASSPPSFSGTAYNEQFF,TGTGCCAGCTCACCACCTTCTTTTTCCGGGACGGCCTACAATGAGCAGTTCTTC
TRBV4-3,TRBJ2-7,.,.,12,CASSQPDRSVYF,TGCGCCAGCAGCCAACCAGACAGGTCTGTGTACTTC
TRBV28,TRBJ1-2,.,.,17,CASSLVLRDGSHYGYTF,TGTGCCAGCAGTTTGGTTCTTCGCGACGGTAGTCACTATGGCTACACCTTC
TRBV19,TRBJ2-5,.,few,14,CASSIWGAGETQYF,TGTGCCAGTAGTATCTGGGGGGCGGGTGAGACCCAGTACTTC
TRBV5-4,TRBJ2-1,TRBD2,.,17,CASSHQWSGSSYNEQFF,TGTGCCAGCAGCCACCAATGGAGCGGGAGCTCCTACAATGAGCAGTTCTTC
TRBV27,TRBJ2-7,.,.,13,CASSHDISYEQYF,TGTGCCAGCAGTCATGACATCTCCTACGAGCAGTACTTC
TRBV7-2,TRBJ2-2,TRBD2,.,17,CASSPLAGGPAVWELFF,TGTGCCAGCAGCCCCCTAGCGGGAGGGCCGGCGGTCTGGGAGCTGTTTTTT
TRBV13,TRBJ1-4,.,once,15,CASSLARGSNEKLFF,TGTGCCAGCAGCTTAGCGCGGGGGTCCAATGAAAAACTGTTTTTT
TRBV9,TRBJ2-7,.,.,15,CASSVGSGVSYEQYF,TGTGCCAGCAGCGTAGGGTCCGGGGTTAGCTACGAGCAGTACTTC
TRBV19,TRBJ1-1,TRBD1,.,16,CASSIVHRGISRYAFF,TGTGCCAGTAGTATAGTGCACAGGGGCATCAGCCGGTACGCTTTCTTT
TRBV13,TRBJ1-1,.,.,16,CASSLVLGAGGTEAFF,TGTGCCAGCAGCTTAGTCTTGGGGGCGGGTGGCACTGAAGCTTTCTTT
TRBV10-3,TRBJ2-3,.,.,18,CAISESRGGAASTDTQYF,TGTGCCATCAGTGAGTCGAGGGGGGGCGCTGCTAGCACAGATACGCAGTATTTT
TRBV7-9,TRBJ2-1,.,.,16,CASSLVWESQGYEQFF,TGTGCCAGCAGCTTAGTTTGGGAATCGCAGGGGTATGAGCAGTTCTTC
TRBV5-1,TRBJ2-4,.,once,13,CASSGGLGNIQYF,TGCGCCAGCAGCGGAGGCCTCGGGAACATTCAGTACTTC
TRBV28,TRBJ2-1,TRBD2,.,16,CASSPLTSGIYNEQFF,TGTGCCAGCAGTCCACTGACTAGCGGGATTTACAATGAGCAGTTCTTC
TRBV6-1,TRBJ2-7,.,.,14,CASSVLRESYEQYF,TGTGCCAGCAGTGTTCTTCGGGAGAGTTACGAGCAGTACTTC
TRBV13,TRBJ2-7,.,.,17,CASSLGPSGGTLYEQYF,TGTGCCAGCAGCTTAGGCCCAAGTGGCGGGACCCTATACGAGCAGTACTTC
TRBV11-2,TRBJ2-7,TRBD2,.,13,CASRYSGAYEQYF,TGTGCCAGCAGGTATAGCGGGGCCTACGAGCAGTACTTC
TRBV13,TRBJ2-7,TRBD2,.,19,CASSSIALAGGPSGYEQYF,TGTGCCAGCAGCTCAATCGCACTAGCGGGAGGGCCCTCGGGGTACGAGCAGTACTTC
TRBV9,TRBJ2-1,.,.,12,CASSVVSTEQFF,TGTGCCAGCAGCGTAGTATCCACAGAGCAGTTCTTC
TRBV6-1,TRBJ2-1,.,.,13,CASSVGTYNEQFF,TGTGCCAGCAGTGTGGGGACCTACAATGAGCAGTTCTTC
TRBV27,TRBJ1-5,.,.,13,CASSLGRQQPQHF,TGTGCCAGCAGTTTAGGGAGACAACAGCCCCAGCATTTT
TRBV13,TRBJ1-4,TRBD1,.,15,CASSPGGSGNEKLFF,TGTGCCAGCAGCCCAGGGGGCAGTGGTAATGAAAAACTGTTTTTT
TRBV5-4,TRBJ2-2,.,once,17,CASSFSVLPMNTGELFF,TGTGCCAGCAGCTTTTCGGTGTTGCCTATGAACACCGGGGAGCTGTTTTTT
TRBV27,TRBJ2-3,.,.,15,CASRGLNWGTDTQYF,TGTGCCAGCAGAGGACTCAACTGGGGCACAGATACGCAGTATTTT
TRBV29-1,TRBJ2-2,.,.,13,CSVEGTVVGELFF,TGCAGCGTTGAAGGGACGGTCGTCGGGGAGCTGTTTTTT
TRBV27,TRBJ1-2,.,once,17,CASSQNNRVWSLSGYTF,TGTGCCAGCAGCCAAAACAACAGGGTTTGGTCTCTTTCTGGCTACACCTTC
TRBV6-5,TRBJ1-5,.,.,16,CASSYIVAGGNQPQHF,TGTGCCAGCAGTTACATTGTAGCCGGTGGCAATCAGCCCCAGCATTTT
TRBV2,TRBJ1-1,TRBD1,.,15,CASSPVDRVETEAFF,TGTGCCAGCAGCCCTGTGGACAGGGTGGAAACTGAAGCTTTCTTT
TRBV6-5,TRBJ1-2,.,.,15,CASSYSKAALYGYTF,TGTGCCAGCAGTTACTCGAAGGCAGCCCTTTACGGCTACACCTTC
TRBV11-3,TRBJ2-1,.,.,17,CASSLDTSRSSYNEQFF,TGTGCCAGCAGCTTAGACACTAGCAGAAGCTCCTACAATGAGCAGTTCTTC
TRBV27,TRBJ1-5,.,few,13,CASSPHTYQPQHF,TGTGCCAGCAGTCCACACACGTATCAGCCCCAGCATTTT